This T cell receptor (beta chain) emerged from a study of a mutant IDH1 vaccine in newly diagnosed glioma. This clone appeared a few times. Its target is not known. Noted time point: week 5, during vaccination. All doses held 300 ug of mutant IDH1 20-mer peptide, with topical imiquimod. V was trimmed by 1 base and J by 11 bases, leaving 15 bases between them. The CDR3 has 14 residues. Germline V gene data show CDR1 as SNHLY and CDR2 as FYNNEI. Measured with immunoSEQ multiplex PCR; TCRdb has only the in-frame clones, and not every one. The data show around 40,000 clones, 81% seen once. This specimen consisted of PBMCs, obtained from a glioma patient whose treatment included an IDH1 peptide vaccine. The V and J genes are TRBV2 and TRBJ2-1; no definite D call. The TCR was taken from a man in his forties or fifties with glioma. DNA for the CDR3: TGTGCCAGCAGTGAAGAGGGCCATTTGAATCAGCAGTTCTTC. Residues: CASSEEGHLNQQFF.